The 25 T cell receptor beta chains reported below all come from one sample, sequenced in a study of blood T cell repertoires in COVID-19. Using immunoSEQ multiplex PCR, the repertoire was profiled, and TCRdb retains in-frame clones only, with some absent. Among 400,000 to 550,000 clones listed, approximately 90% were seen once. Material: PBMCs or T cells enriched from blood (not recorded which). All receptors derive from a woman aged 18 to 35 with acute COVID-19.

This sequence joins TRBV6-5 and TRBJ1-2; possibly TRBD1 for D (6 bases). CDR1 is MNHEY, CDR2 SVGAGI, per germline. With 6 bases removed from V and 4 bases from J, the gap between germline ends came to 12 bases. CDR3 length equals 13 residues. This CDR3 is CASRRQDLYGYTF. In DNA form, the CDR3 reads TGTGCCAGCAGACGACAGGACCTCTATGGCTACACCTTC.

This chain connects TRBV18 to TRBJ2-5; 8 bases map to TRBD2. V trimming: 6 bases; J trimming: 1 base; junction bases outside the gene matches: 13. The CDR3 length is 17 residues. Germline loops: CDR1 KGHSH, CDR2 LQKENI. CDR3 nucleotide sequence: TGTGCCAGCTCTTACCAGGGAGCGGGAGTCCTCCAAGAGACCCAGTACTTC. Its protein is CASSYQGAGVLQETQYF. Full variable domain (rest looked up from reference TRBV18 and TRBJ2-5): NAGVMQNPRHLVRRRGQEARLRCSPMKGHSHVYWYRQLPEEGLKFMVYLQKENIIDESGMPKERFSAEFPKEGPSILRIQQVVRGDSAAYFCASSYQGAGVLQETQYFGPGTRLLVL.

The CDR3 region is CASSPTTAYNSPLHF. The CDR3 DNA is TGTGCCAGCAGCCCGACGACAGCCTATAATTCACCCCTCCACTTT. The rearrangement links TRBV7-6 to TRBJ1-6, with D possibly being TRBD1 (5 bases). Germline V CDR1 and CDR2: SGHVS, FNYEAQ. This CDR3 has 15 residues. V lost 5 bases and J lost 2, with 10 bases in between.

CDR3 DNA: TGTGCCAGCAGCCCCCCGGGACAGAGCTACGAGCAGTACTTC. This sequence encodes CASSPPGQSYEQYF. This chain connects TRBV7-6 to TRBJ2-7, with 7 bases that match TRBD1. V shed 5 bases, J shed 3 bases, and the junction held 7 bases outside the gene matches. The length of the CDR3 is 14 residues. Germline CDR1 SGHVS, CDR2 FNYEAQ.

The chain employs TRBV2 and TRBJ1-1; a weak D match, TRBD1 (5 bases). Looked up from germline, CDR1 is SNHLY and CDR2 is FYNNEI. The CDR3 totals 11 residues. Between the trimmed V and J ends, which lost 6 bases and 6 bases, there was a span of 8 bases. CDR3 loop: CASRGAPEAFF. The CDR3 nucleotides read TGTGCCAGCAGAGGGGCCCCTGAAGCTTTCTTT.

V gene TRBV25-1 combines with J gene TRBJ2-5; D unclear. Germline loops: CDR1 MGHDK, CDR2 SYGVNS. This CDR3 is 11 amino acids long. Trimming cost V 2 bases and J 6 bases, with 4 bases left between them. This chain's CDR3 is CASSEKQTQYF. DNA for the CDR3: TGTGCCAGCAGTGAAAAGCAGACCCAGTACTTC.

The chain is built from TRBV5-1 and TRBJ2-5, with TRBD1 matching over 9 bases. CDR3 size: 14 residues. The germline V gene encodes CDR1 SGHRS and CDR2 YFSETQ. J lost 3 bases, V lost 4 bases, and 4 bases had no gene match. The CDR3 coding sequence is TGCGCCAGCAGCCACCGGACAGGGGAAGAGACCCAGTACTTC. This encodes CASSHRTGEETQYF.

This chain links TRBV5-1 with TRBJ1-5; D is unresolved. In germline, CDR1 is SGHRS, CDR2 YFSETQ. CDR3 length equals 15 residues. The ends were cut back, 0 bases at V and 4 bases at J, with 11 bases in the middle. The CDR3 DNA follows: TGCGCCAGCAGCTTGGCCGCAGGAATAAATCAGCCCCAGCATTTT. As protein: CASSLAAGINQPQHF.

The J gene is TRBJ2-5, the V gene TRBV7-9; D is perhaps TRBD2 (5 bases). CDR3 length: 14 residues. Deletions cut 4 bases from V and 1 base from J, with 10 bases between. CDR1 is SEHNR and CDR2 is FQNEAQ in the germline V gene (reference sequence). The CDR3 sequence is CASSSPGFQETQYF. CDR3 DNA sequence: TGTGCCAGCAGCTCCCCGGGGTTCCAAGAGACCCAGTACTTC.

The rearrangement links TRBV19 to TRBJ1-6; maybe TRBD1 (5 bases). Germline values: CDR1 LNHDA, CDR2 SQIVND (reference sequence). The CDR3 has 14 residues. Trimming left V 6 bases short and J 10 bases short, with 16 bases between. CDR3 sequence (DNA): TGTGCCAGTAGACCTGGGGCTCTAGGATCACCCCTCCACTTT. This codes for CASRPGALGSPLHF. Variable domain in full (rest from reference TRBV19 and TRBJ1-6): DGGITQSPKYLFRKEGQNVTLSCEQNLNHDAMYWYRQDPGQGLRLIYYSQIVNDFQKGDIAEGYSVSREKKESFPLTVTSAQKNPTAFYLCASRPGALGSPLHFGNGTRLTVT.

The chain employs TRBV19 and TRBJ2-7, with 10 positions matching TRBD2. The V segment lost 0 bases and the J segment 4 bases; nucleotides outside the gene matches: 6. This CDR3 region has 16 residues. The germline CDR1 and CDR2 sequences are LNHDA and SQIVND (reference sequence). DNA for the CDR3: TGTGCCAGTAGTATAGATCAAGCTAGCGGGAGTTACGAGCAGTACTTC. This encodes CASSIDQASGSYEQYF.

This chain uses TRBV6-5 with TRBJ1-6, with unresolved D. V gave up 7 bases and J gave up 0 bases, with 10 bases separating them. The CDR3 runs to 15 residues. Germline CDR1 and CDR2: MNHEY and SVGAGI. The CDR3 DNA is TGTGCCAGCATCAAACAGAGCTCCTATAATTCACCCCTCCACTTT. Its protein is CASIKQSSYNSPLHF.

With respect to this clone: At one of its ends the junction is not consistent with the germline gene, which may arise from a read error. This chain links TRBV6-2 or TRBV6-3 with TRBJ2-7, with TRBD2 as a possible D gene (6 bases). Germline assignment: CDR1 MNHEY and CDR2 SVGEGT. The CDR3 is made up of 13 amino acids. CDR3 sequence (DNA): TGTGCCAGCAGTTCCCAAGAGGTCGGGGACTTCGCCTTC. Its translation: CASSSQEVGDFAF.

The CDR3 spells CASSQDFFWRLAGGGTDTQYF. The DNA of the CDR3 is TGCGCCAGCAGCCAAGATTTCTTTTGGCGACTAGCGGGAGGGGGGACAGATACGCAGTATTTT. V usage is TRBV4-1 and J usage is TRBJ2-3; 14 bases align to TRBD2. The J segment lost 3 bases and the V segment lost 0 bases, leaving 14 bases of the junction unmatched. CDR1 is MGHRA and CDR2 is YSYEKL in the germline V gene. The CDR3 has 21 residues.

This clone appeared a single time. The chain uses TRBV15 and TRBJ1-5, with a possible D match to TRBD1 (5 bases). Germline V lookup: CDR1 LNHNV, CDR2 YYDKDF (reference sequence). The V end was cut by 0 bases, the J end by 2 bases, with 11 bases between. This CDR3 comprises 16 residues. CDR3 sequence: CATSRDRRGGNQPQHF. CDR3 bases: TGTGCCACCAGCAGAGATCGTCGGGGGGGCAATCAGCCCCAGCATTTT.

Comment on this clone: Other DNA sequences within the sample encode an identical CDR3. The chain has TRBV6-1 and TRBJ1-2, with D unclear. Between the trimmed V and J ends, which lost 3 bases and 5 bases, there was a span of 7 bases. From germline, CDR1 is MNHNS and CDR2 SASEGT. The CDR3 is 12 amino acids. The CDR3 DNA follows: TGTGCCAGCAGTGAGAGAGGGTATGGCTACACCTTC. It codes for CASSERGYGYTF.

The rearrangement joins TRBV2 to TRBJ2-2; unclear D gene. The germline CDR1 and CDR2 sequences are SNHLY and FYNNEI. This CDR3 spans 12 amino acids. V lost 6 bases, J lost 3 bases, and 5 bases lay in between. CDR3 in amino acids: CASRSDTGELFF. CDR3 bases: TGTGCCAGCAGATCGGACACCGGGGAGCTGTTTTTT.

The gene calls are TRBV10-1 and TRBJ1-2, with D tentatively TRBD1 (6 bases). V was shortened by 5 bases and J by 7 bases, with 14 bases between the two germline ends. Germline-derived CDR1 and CDR2 are WNHNN and SYGVQD (reference sequence). The CDR3 spans 13 residues. The CDR3 DNA follows: TGCGCCAGCAGTCAAGACCCCAGGGGTGGCTACACCTTC. Translation gives CASSQDPRGGYTF.

The chain links TRBV3-1 (or the pseudogene TRBV3-2) to TRBJ2-1; D might be TRBD2 (6 bases). The length of the CDR3 is 16 residues. Germline assignment: CDR1 LGHDT and CDR2 YNNKEL (reference sequence). Trimming took 1 base from V and 9 from J, leaving 19 bases between them. The CDR3 bases are TGTGCCAGCAGCCAAGCGGGACTTTTCAACACAGGTGAGCAGTTCTTC. Translation gives CASSQAGLFNTGEQFF.

V usage is TRBV13 and J usage is TRBJ2-3, with TRBD2 matching over 7 bases. V dropped 0 bases and J dropped 0; count of bases not matched to a gene: 3. Germline loops: CDR1 PRHDT, CDR2 FYEKMQ (reference sequence). The CDR3 has 16 amino acids. The CDR3 here is CASSLGLAFSTDTQYF. For the CDR3, the DNA is TGTGCCAGCAGCTTAGGACTAGCGTTTAGCACAGATACGCAGTATTTT.

The chain carries TRBV20-1 and TRBJ2-7, with 11 bases that match TRBD1. Trimming removed 3 bases from V and 2 bases from J; junction bases left unmatched: 6. Looked up from germline, CDR1 is DFQATT and CDR2 is SNEGSKA (reference sequence). The CDR3 has 15 amino acids. In DNA form, the CDR3 reads TGCAGTGCTAGTAATGGGGGACAGGGGGCCTACGAGCAGTACTTC. Its translation: CSASNGGQGAYEQYF.

The CDR3 DNA reads as TGTGCCAGCAGTCCCCGACCGGGCGGGGAGCTGTTTTTT. Translated, it gives CASSPRPGGELFF. This chain connects TRBV13 to TRBJ2-2; D ambiguous. CDR1 PRHDT and CDR2 FYEKMQ come from the germline V gene (reference sequence). Trimming pared 6 bases from V and 7 bases from J, leaving 12 bases between. The length of the CDR3 is 13 residues.

CDR3 sequence reads: CASSKALREEETQYF. As DNA, the CDR3 is TGTGCCAGCAGCAAAGCGTTAAGGGAGGAAGAGACCCAGTACTTC. The chain uses TRBV21-1 and TRBJ2-5; the table's D call of TRBD2 was not tested on the DNA. TRBV21-1 is a listed pseudogene. The CDR3 contains 15 residues.

The chain has TRBV30 and TRBJ2-7, with TRBD2 matching over 10 bases. Germline CDR1 is GTSNPN and CDR2 is SVGIG (reference sequence). The CDR3 covers 14 residues. The junction had 6 bases not matched to a gene; V was cut back by 5 bases and J by 2 bases. The CDR3 is CAWCPSGSTYEQYF. The CDR3 DNA reads as TGTGCCTGGTGCCCTAGCGGGAGTACCTACGAGCAGTACTTC. The whole variable domain, remainder taken from reference TRBV30 and TRBJ2-7, is SQTIHQWPATLVQPVGSPLSLECTVEGTSNPNLYWYRQAAGRGLQLLFYSVGIGQISSEVPQNLSASRPQDRQFILSSKKLLLSDSGFYLCAWCPSGSTYEQYFGPGTRLTVT.

The chain employs TRBV6-1 and TRBJ1-4, with D possibly TRBD1 on 5 matching bases. Germline CDR1 and CDR2: MNHNS and SASEGT. V was clipped by 4 bases and J by 2 bases, with 14 bases between them. This CDR3 region has 16 residues. This CDR3 is CASSGRESFTNEKLFF. For the CDR3, the DNA is TGTGCCAGCAGTGGCAGGGAAAGTTTCACTAATGAAAAACTGTTTTTT.